The 4 T cell receptor beta chains in this list originate from one sample, sequenced in a study of T cell responses to AZD1222 COVID-19 vaccine listed by TCRdb under 2021. According to the study, the label for this sample's time point signals: about 28 days (+/-7) after the second vaccine dose. Libraries were constructed by the immunoSEQ multiplex PCR assay. TCRdb mirrors the immuneACCESS table, restricted to in-frame sequences. Some clones are absent from its copies; in checked studies, under half trace to an unresolved V gene, and the reason for the others is unknown. The sample table holds 95,000 to 100,000 clones, of which around 84% were seen once. Approximately 15% of the sample is in the top ten clones. The starting material was peripheral blood, obtained 28 days after the second AZD1222 dose. Receptor source: an adult who received the AZD1222 COVID-19 vaccine.

V gene TRBV4-1 combines with J gene TRBJ1-5, with 9 positions matching TRBD1. Germline V gives CDR1 MGHRA, CDR2 YSYEKL. The J segment lost 7 bases and the V segment lost 7 bases, leaving 17 bases of the junction unmatched. CDR3 length equals 17 residues. CDR3 in amino acids: CASNPRGTGNLEQPQHF. The CDR3 DNA is TGCGCCAGCAATCCGAGGGGGACAGGGAATTTAGAACAGCCCCAGCATTTT.

The genes are TRBV5-6 and TRBJ1-1; tentatively, D is TRBD1 (5 bases). Per germline, CDR1 SGHDT and CDR2 YYEEEE. This CDR3 comprises 15 residues. Trimming stripped 0 bases from V and 8 bases from J, with 17 bases between. The CDR3 DNA reads TGTGCCAGCAGCTTGGTGGGGGGAAGAAAAACGGAAGCTTTCTTT. The encoded protein is CASSLVGGRKTEAFF.

V gene TRBV3-1 (or the pseudogene TRBV3-2) combines with J gene TRBJ1-1; D is uncertain. Between the trimmed V and J ends, which lost 4 bases and 4 bases, there was a span of 19 bases. Germline V CDR1 and CDR2: LGHDT, YNNKEL (reference sequence). The CDR3 consists of 16 residues. CDR3 protein: CASSLDPGGLGTEAFF. The CDR3 DNA reads as TGTGCCAGCAGCCTCGACCCCGGAGGCCTCGGCACTGAAGCTTTCTTT.

The rearrangement links TRBV5-1 to TRBJ2-3; D is ambiguous. The V end was cut by 1 base, the J end by 2 bases, with 17 bases between. The CDR3 extends over 17 amino acids. Germline V gene sequence: CDR1 SGHRS, CDR2 YFSETQ. CDR3 amino acids: CASSLRKGSLNTDTQYF. In nucleotides, the CDR3 is TGCGCCAGCAGCTTGAGAAAAGGGTCCTTAAACACAGATACGCAGTATTTT.